Below are 22 T cell receptor beta chains sequenced from a single sample in a study of tumour-infiltrating T cells in Burkitt lymphoma. Profiling relied on immunoSEQ multiplex PCR, and the TCRdb table lists in-frame clones only, not all of them. The data show about 2,600 clones, roughly four fifths seen once. Sample: tumor tissue. Every receptor here comes from a human donor with diffuse large B-cell lymphoma.

The chain is built from TRBV29-1 and TRBJ2-1; D is unclear. Germline loops: CDR1 SQVTM, CDR2 ANQGSEA. V was pared by 7 bases and J by 6 bases, with 7 bases between. The CDR3 runs 10 residues. CDR3 sequence reads: CSASSNEQFF. CDR3 nucleotides: TGCAGCGCCTCCAGCAATGAGCAGTTCTTC.

The chain uses TRBV7-9 and TRBJ1-3, with D possibly matching TRBD1 (5 bases). Germline lookup yields CDR1 SEHNR and CDR2 FQNEAQ (reference sequence). The CDR3 sequence is 11 residues long. CDR3 amino acids: CGGFSGNTIYF. CDR3 bases: TGTGGGGGCTTCTCTGGAAACACCATATATTTT.

This clone has more than one count but fewer than ten. The gene calls are TRBV4-1 and TRBJ2-1; D could derive from TRBD1 or TRBD2 (6 bases each). The CDR3 extends over 13 amino acids. Trimming pared 1 base from V and 12 bases from J, leaving 13 bases between. The germline V gene encodes CDR1 MGHRA and CDR2 YSYEKL. The CDR3: CASSQALGGWQFF. In DNA form, the CDR3 reads TGCGCCAGCAGCCAAGCCTTGGGGGGCTGGCAGTTCTTC.

The V gene is TRBV19, the J gene TRBJ2-5, with D perhaps matching TRBD2 (6 bases). This CDR3 is built from 12 residues. Germline V gene lookup returns CDR1 LNHDA and CDR2 SQIVND (reference sequence). The CDR3 is CATTPGGETQYF. The CDR3 DNA reads as TGTGCGACGACACCCGGGGGTGAGACCCAGTACTTC.

Only one count was recorded for this clone. Other DNA sequences in the sample encode the same CDR3. The gene calls are TRBV2 and TRBJ2-2; TRBD2 might be the D (6 bases). The CDR3 covers 15 residues. CDR1 is SNHLY and CDR2 is FYNNEI in the germline V gene. V lost 4 bases and J lost 1, with 10 bases in between. Here the CDR3 reads CASSVSGRNTGELFF. CDR3 in DNA: TGTGCCAGCAGTGTTAGCGGACGGAACACCGGGGAGCTGTTTTTT.

The V gene is TRBV19, the J gene TRBJ1-5; tentative D call: TRBD1 (5 bases). CDR1 and CDR2 from the germline V gene are LNHDA and SQIVND (reference sequence). Trimming pared 7 bases from V and 3 bases from J, leaving 10 bases between. The CDR3 sequence is 13 residues long. CDR3 nucleotide sequence: TGTGCCAGTACTGAGGGGTCCAATCAGCCCCAGCATTTT. The encoded protein is CASTEGSNQPQHF. Based on the CDR3 plus reference TRBV19 and TRBJ1-5, the full variable domain is DGGITQSPKYLFRKEGQNVTLSCEQNLNHDAMYWYRQDPGQGLRLIYYSQIVNDFQKGDIAEGYSVSREKKESFPLTVTSAQKNPTAFYLCASTEGSNQPQHFGDGTRLSIL.

The J gene is TRBJ2-4, the V gene TRBV5-4; maybe TRBD1 (5 bases). The CDR3 is made up of 14 amino acids. Trimming stripped 0 bases from V and 4 bases from J, with 8 bases between. CDR1 is SGHNT, CDR2 YYREEE, per germline (reference sequence). The CDR3 nucleotides read TGTGCCAGCAGCTTGGGGACAAATAAAAACATTCAGTACTTC. Its protein product is CASSLGTNKNIQYF.

This clone was seen only a few times. CDR3 DNA sequence: TGCGCCAGCAGCCAAGTAAGCGGGGCGAACACCGGGGAGCTGTTTTTT. This encodes CASSQVSGANTGELFF. This rearrangement joins TRBV4-1 to TRBJ2-2; 7 bases map to TRBD2. This CDR3 spans 16 amino acids. Germline loops: CDR1 MGHRA, CDR2 YSYEKL. After removal of 1 base from V and 0 bases from J, the junction contained 2 bases not matched to a gene.

V gene TRBV27 combines with J gene TRBJ1-5; D uncertain. The CDR3 loop spans 14 amino acids. Germline CDR1 and CDR2: MNHEY and SMNVEV (reference sequence). The V end was cut by 2 bases, the J end by 0 bases, with 5 bases between. The CDR3 spells CASSLEGSNQPQHF. Written as DNA, the CDR3 is TGTGCCAGCAGTTTAGAGGGTAGCAATCAGCCCCAGCATTTT.

This chain connects TRBV6-5 to TRBJ2-7; 7 bases match TRBD1. Germline CDR1 MNHEY, CDR2 SVGAGI. The CDR3 contains 14 residues. The trim removed 2 bases at V and 2 bases at J, leaving 3 bases unmatched. CDR3: CASSYGQGAYEQYF. In DNA form, the CDR3 reads TGTGCCAGCAGTTACGGGCAGGGGGCCTACGAGCAGTACTTC.

The V call is TRBV7-9, the J call TRBJ2-3; possibly TRBD2 for D (5 bases). This CDR3 is built from 13 residues. V lost 5 bases to trimming and J lost 5 bases, with 11 bases between them. Germline assignment: CDR1 SEHNR and CDR2 FQNEAQ (reference sequence). This CDR3 reads CASSGDREDTQYF. The DNA of the CDR3 is TGTGCCAGCAGCGGAGACCGGGAAGATACGCAGTATTTT.

The J gene is TRBJ2-7, the V gene TRBV6-1; D is uncertain. The CDR3 loop spans 15 amino acids. Germline assignment: CDR1 MNHNS and CDR2 SASEGT. Trimming cost V 1 base and J 2 bases, with 12 bases left between them. In DNA, the CDR3 is TGTGCCAGCAGTGAAGATCACTACAGAGCCTACGAGCAGTACTTC. Residues: CASSEDHYRAYEQYF.

The V gene is TRBV5-1, the J gene TRBJ2-7; no firm D call. The germline V gene has CDR1 SGHRS and CDR2 YFSETQ. V lost 0 bases, J lost 0 bases, and 10 bases lay in between. The length of the CDR3 is 15 residues. As DNA, the CDR3 is TGCGCCAGCAGCTTGGATAACTTGCCCTCCTACGAGCAGTACTTC. As protein: CASSLDNLPSYEQYF.

The chain recombines TRBV7-9 with TRBJ2-7; 9 nucleotides align to TRBD1. The CDR3 totals 16 residues. After removal of 1 base from V and 2 bases from J, the junction contained 6 bases not matched to a gene. Germline assignment: CDR1 SEHNR and CDR2 FQNEAQ (reference sequence). DNA for the CDR3: TGTGCCAGCAGCTTAGAAGGACAGGGGTCCCCCTACGAGCAGTACTTC. It encodes CASSLEGQGSPYEQYF.

The chain joins TRBV5-6 to TRBJ2-5; a possible D gene is TRBD2 (6 bases). This CDR3 spans 13 amino acids. V was shortened by 2 bases and J by 4 bases, with 9 bases between the two germline ends. From germline, CDR1 is SGHDT and CDR2 YYEEEE. Written as DNA, the CDR3 is TGTGCCAGCAGCTTTCGGGGGAGAGAGACCCAGTACTTC. It is translated as CASSFRGRETQYF.

As concerns this clone: The sample holds other DNA sequences that translate to the same CDR3. The V and J genes are TRBV30 and TRBJ2-7; a weak D match, TRBD1 (6 bases). This CDR3 region has 13 residues. The germline V and J ends were trimmed by 3 bases and 2 bases, with 11 bases remaining between them. Germline CDR1 reads GTSNPN; CDR2 reads SVGIG (reference sequence). CDR3 residues: CAWRGTTTYEQYF. The CDR3 DNA sequence: TGTGCCTGGAGGGGGACAACAACCTACGAGCAGTACTTC.

The chain couples TRBV9 to TRBJ1-3, with TRBD1 matching over 7 bases. The CDR3 sequence is 15 residues long. V was clipped by 4 bases and J by 0 bases; unmatched bases: 4. Germline loops: CDR1 SGDLS, CDR2 YYNGEE. The CDR3 protein is CASSLGQFSGNTIYF. The CDR3 nucleotides are TGTGCCAGCAGCCTGGGACAGTTCTCTGGAAACACCATATATTTT. The full variable domain, completed using reference TRBV9 and TRBJ1-3, is DSGVTQTPKHLITATGQRVTLRCSPRSGDLSVYWYQQSLDQGLQFLIQYYNGEERAKGNILERFSAQQFPDLHSELNLSSLELGDSALYFCASSLGQFSGNTIYFGEGSWLTVV.

In this sample, this clone turned up a few times. The chain combines TRBV5-1 with TRBJ1-1; D is ambiguous. V was clipped by 6 bases and J by 0 bases, with 15 bases between them. This CDR3 contains 15 residues. Germline CDR1 is SGHRS and CDR2 is YFSETQ. CDR3 nucleotides: TGCGCCAGCATCGAGGGCGGAGGGTTGAACACTGAAGCTTTCTTT. It specifies CASIEGGGLNTEAFF.

CDR3 DNA sequence: TGTGCCAGCAGCGAGGCAGAGGGTATCTATGGCTACACCTTC. Encoded protein: CASSEAEGIYGYTF. The chain is built from TRBV9 and TRBJ1-2; D is undetermined. CDR1 is SGDLS, CDR2 YYNGEE, per germline. The CDR3 contains 14 residues. V gave up 3 bases and J gave up 4 bases, with 13 bases separating them.

V gene TRBV27 combines with J gene TRBJ2-7, with unresolved D. Germline V CDR1 and CDR2: MNHEY, SMNVEV (reference sequence). The V gene lost 3 bases and the J gene lost 2 bases, with 8 bases spanning the gap. The CDR3 is made up of 13 amino acids. The CDR3 region is CASSLAPPYEQYF. CDR3 DNA sequence: TGTGCCAGCAGTTTGGCGCCTCCCTACGAGCAGTACTTC.

The chain couples TRBV7-9 to TRBJ1-2; D may be TRBD1 (6 bases). V was trimmed by 3 bases and J by 4 bases, leaving 12 bases between them. This CDR3 contains 14 residues. From germline, CDR1 is SEHNR and CDR2 FQNEAQ (reference sequence). Here the CDR3 reads CASSLSGAIYGYTF. The CDR3 DNA is TGTGCCAGCAGCTTGTCAGGGGCAATCTATGGCTACACCTTC.

The sample holds a few counts of this clone. This chain connects TRBV6-5 to TRBJ2-1, with 8 bases aligning to TRBD2. The CDR3 consists of 15 residues. The germline V gene encodes CDR1 MNHEY and CDR2 SVGAGI. The trim removed 6 bases at V and 3 bases at J, leaving 7 bases unmatched. The CDR3 sequence is CASSPAGAGYNEQFF. In nucleotides, the CDR3 is TGTGCCAGCAGCCCAGCGGGAGCTGGCTACAATGAGCAGTTCTTC.